This TCR beta chain originates from a study of T cell repertoires in cytomegalovirus infection (dated by TCRdb to the late 2010s). The study in broad terms: The peptide stimulations were aimed at well-studied HLA-B-restricted epitopes as well as recently identified HLA-C-restricted CMV epitopes, whose presentation resists viral immunomodulation. Donor HLA type was relevant to the analysis, as public TCR beta signatures indicated carriage of CMV infection together with the matching HLA type.

Sequencing took place on an Illumina HiSeq 1500. TCRdb reprocessing: public reads trimmed at Q25 with fastp, clones called with MiXCR, in-frame beta chains kept. Rows with a matching CDR3 protein are joined into one entry that keeps the most common DNA and genes. For this sample the table gives some 200,000 distinct CDR3 sequences, of which 35% to 40% were detected only once. The biggest ten clones account for about 60% of the sample. Sequences SNHLY (CDR1) and FYNNEI (CDR2) are obtained from the germline V gene. The germline V end is reduced by 9 bases and the J end by 4 bases; junction bases left unmatched: 1. The CDR3, from cysteine to phenylalanine, totals 11 residues. Of all the DNA, just the CDR3 is kept, 33 bases in frame from base 1. Study-level results and caveats: The ex vivo response was dominated by HLA-C-restricted CMV-specific TCR beta clonotypes, which also provided the single most frequent clonotype in two of eight donors. In both this cohort and an independent approximately 370-donor cohort, the cumulative frequency of public TCR beta family members distinguished carriers of CMV infection plus the relevant HLA type.

As regards this clonotype: The specificity of this receptor is unknown. Base quality data are lacking; no much larger clone is found one base away.

The treatment or condition label here, explained by the study, means: in vitro stimulation with specific CMV peptide epitopes to enrich CMV-specific T cells. The starting material was CD8+ T cells from cultured PBMCs, obtained from culture after CMV antigen stimulation. Recombination connected TRBV2 to TRBJ1-1; TRBD1 fits 8 bases in the junction. The sequence came from a human donor in good health (CMV status not recorded). Some clones in this sample may be carry-over from other donors' samples. The DNA sequence is TGTGCCAGACAGGGGGTCACTGAAGCTTTCTTT. Its protein is CARQGVTEAFF.